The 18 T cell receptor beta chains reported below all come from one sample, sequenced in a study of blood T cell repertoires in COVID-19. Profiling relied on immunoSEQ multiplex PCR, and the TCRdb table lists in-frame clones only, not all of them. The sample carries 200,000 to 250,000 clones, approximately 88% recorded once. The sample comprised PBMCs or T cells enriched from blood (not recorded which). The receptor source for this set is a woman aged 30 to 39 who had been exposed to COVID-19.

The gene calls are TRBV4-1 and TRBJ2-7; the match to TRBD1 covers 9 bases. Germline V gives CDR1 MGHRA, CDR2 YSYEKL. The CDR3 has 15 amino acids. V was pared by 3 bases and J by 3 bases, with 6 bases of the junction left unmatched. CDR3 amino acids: CASSQVGQGGYEQYF. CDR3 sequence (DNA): TGCGCCAGCAGCCAGGTGGGACAGGGAGGCTACGAGCAGTACTTC.

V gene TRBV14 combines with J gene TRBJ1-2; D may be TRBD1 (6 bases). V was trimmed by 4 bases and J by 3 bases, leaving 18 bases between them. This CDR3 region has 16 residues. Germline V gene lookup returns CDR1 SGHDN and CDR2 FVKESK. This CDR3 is CASSLLSGRGYYGYTF. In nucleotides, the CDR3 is TGTGCCAGCAGCCTCCTCTCGGGCAGGGGCTACTATGGCTACACCTTC.

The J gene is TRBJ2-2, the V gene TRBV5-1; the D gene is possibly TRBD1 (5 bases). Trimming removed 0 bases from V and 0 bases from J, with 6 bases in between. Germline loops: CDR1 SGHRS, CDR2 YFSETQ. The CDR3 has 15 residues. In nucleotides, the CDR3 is TGCGCCAGCAGCTTGGCCAGGGCGAACACCGGGGAGCTGTTTTTT. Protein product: CASSLARANTGELFF.

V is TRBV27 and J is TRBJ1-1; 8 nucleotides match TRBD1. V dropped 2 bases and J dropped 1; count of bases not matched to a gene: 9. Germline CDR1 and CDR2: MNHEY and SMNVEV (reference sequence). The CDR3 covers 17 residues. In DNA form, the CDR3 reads TGTGCCAGCAGTTTACAACCTAGGACAGGGAGGAACACTGAAGCTTTCTTT. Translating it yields CASSLQPRTGRNTEAFF.

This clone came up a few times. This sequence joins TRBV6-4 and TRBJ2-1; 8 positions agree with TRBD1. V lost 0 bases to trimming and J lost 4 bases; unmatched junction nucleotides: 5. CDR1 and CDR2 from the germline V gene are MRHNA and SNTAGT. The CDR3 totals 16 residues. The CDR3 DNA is TGTGCCAGCAGTGACTCAAGACAGGGGTCGTACAATGAGCAGTTCTTC. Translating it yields CASSDSRQGSYNEQFF.

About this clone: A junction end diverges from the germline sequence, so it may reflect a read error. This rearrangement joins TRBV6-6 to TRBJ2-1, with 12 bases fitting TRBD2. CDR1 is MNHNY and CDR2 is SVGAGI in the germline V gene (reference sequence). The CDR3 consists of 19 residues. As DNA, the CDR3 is TGTGCCAGCAGCTCGGACAAGACTAGCGGGAGTAGCTTTTACACTGAGCAGTTCTTC. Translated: CASSSDKTSGSSFYTEQFF.

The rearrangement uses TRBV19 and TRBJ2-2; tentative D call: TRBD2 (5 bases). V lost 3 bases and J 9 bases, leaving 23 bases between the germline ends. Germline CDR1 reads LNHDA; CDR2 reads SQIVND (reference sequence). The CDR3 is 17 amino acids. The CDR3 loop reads CASSIFRQARGGWELFF. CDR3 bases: TGTGCCAGTAGTATCTTTAGGCAAGCTAGAGGAGGCTGGGAGCTGTTTTTT. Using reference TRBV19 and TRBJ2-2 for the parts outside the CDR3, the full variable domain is DGGITQSPKYLFRKEGQNVTLSCEQNLNHDAMYWYRQDPGQGLRLIYYSQIVNDFQKGDIAEGYSVSREKKESFPLTVTSAQKNPTAFYLCASSIFRQARGGWELFFGEGSRLTVL.

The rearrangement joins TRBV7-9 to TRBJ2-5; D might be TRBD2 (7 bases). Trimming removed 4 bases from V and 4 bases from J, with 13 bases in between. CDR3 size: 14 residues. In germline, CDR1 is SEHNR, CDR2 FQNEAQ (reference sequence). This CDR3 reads CASSYGGGGETQYF. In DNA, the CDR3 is TGTGCCAGCAGCTACGGGGGAGGGGGAGAGACCCAGTACTTC.

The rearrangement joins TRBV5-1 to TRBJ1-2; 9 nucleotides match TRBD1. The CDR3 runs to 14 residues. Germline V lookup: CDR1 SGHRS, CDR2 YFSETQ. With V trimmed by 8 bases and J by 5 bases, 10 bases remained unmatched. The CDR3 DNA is TGCGCCAGTCGTCCACAGGGGGCGGGATATGGCTACACCTTC. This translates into CASRPQGAGYGYTF.

CDR3 amino acids: CASSHLAGGGDTQYF. The CDR3, as DNA: TGTGCCAGCAGTCACCTAGCGGGAGGGGGTGATACGCAGTATTTT. This chain links TRBV9 with TRBJ2-3, with TRBD2 matching 12 bases. CDR3 size: 15 residues. V shed 5 bases, J shed 6 bases, and the junction held 7 bases outside the gene matches. CDR1 is SGDLS, CDR2 YYNGEE, per germline.

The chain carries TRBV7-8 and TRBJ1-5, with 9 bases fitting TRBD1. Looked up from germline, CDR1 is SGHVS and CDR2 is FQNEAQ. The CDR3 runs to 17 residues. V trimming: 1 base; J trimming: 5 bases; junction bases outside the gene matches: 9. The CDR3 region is CASSLGNRGQVDQPQHF. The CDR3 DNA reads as TGTGCCAGCAGCTTAGGGAACAGGGGGCAGGTCGATCAGCCCCAGCATTTT.

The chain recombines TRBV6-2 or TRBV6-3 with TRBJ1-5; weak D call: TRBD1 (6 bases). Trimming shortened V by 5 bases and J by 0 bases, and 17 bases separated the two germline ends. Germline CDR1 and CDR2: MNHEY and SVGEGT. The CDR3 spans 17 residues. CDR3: CASSPLPGTLSNQPQHF. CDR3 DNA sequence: TGTGCCAGCAGTCCCCTTCCCGGGACACTTAGCAATCAGCCCCAGCATTTT.

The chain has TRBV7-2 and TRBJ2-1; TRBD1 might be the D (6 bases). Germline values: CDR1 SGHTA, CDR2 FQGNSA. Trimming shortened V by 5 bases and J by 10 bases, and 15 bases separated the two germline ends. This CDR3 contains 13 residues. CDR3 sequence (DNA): TGTGCCAGCAGCATACAGGGTGGCGGGGAGCAGTTCTTC. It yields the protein CASSIQGGGEQFF.

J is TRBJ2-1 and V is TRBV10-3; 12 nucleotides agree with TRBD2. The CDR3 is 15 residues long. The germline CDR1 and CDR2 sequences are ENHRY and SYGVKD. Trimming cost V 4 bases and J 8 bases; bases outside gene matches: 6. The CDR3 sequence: CAISATSGRVDEQFF. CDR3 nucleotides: TGTGCCATCAGTGCGACTAGCGGGAGAGTGGATGAGCAGTTCTTC.

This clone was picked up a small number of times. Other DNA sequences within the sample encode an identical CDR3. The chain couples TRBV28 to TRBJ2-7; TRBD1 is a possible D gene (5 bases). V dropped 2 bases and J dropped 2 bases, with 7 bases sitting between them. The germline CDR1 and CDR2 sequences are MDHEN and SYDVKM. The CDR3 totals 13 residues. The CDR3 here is CASSLQGTYEQYF. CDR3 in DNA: TGTGCCAGCAGTTTACAGGGAACCTACGAGCAGTACTTC.

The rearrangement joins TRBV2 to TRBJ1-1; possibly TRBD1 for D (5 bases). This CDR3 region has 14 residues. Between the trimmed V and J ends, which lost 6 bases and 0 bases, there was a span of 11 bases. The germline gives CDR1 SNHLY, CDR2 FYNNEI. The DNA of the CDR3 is TGTGCCAGCAGAGTTTCGACAGTGAACACTGAAGCTTTCTTT. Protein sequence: CASRVSTVNTEAFF.

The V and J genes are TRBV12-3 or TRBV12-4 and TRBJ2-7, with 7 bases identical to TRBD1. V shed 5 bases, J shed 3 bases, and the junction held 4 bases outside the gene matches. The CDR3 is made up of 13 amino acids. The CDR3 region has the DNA TGTGCCAGCAGTCACAGGGGTAGCTACGAGCAGTACTTC. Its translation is CASSHRGSYEQYF.

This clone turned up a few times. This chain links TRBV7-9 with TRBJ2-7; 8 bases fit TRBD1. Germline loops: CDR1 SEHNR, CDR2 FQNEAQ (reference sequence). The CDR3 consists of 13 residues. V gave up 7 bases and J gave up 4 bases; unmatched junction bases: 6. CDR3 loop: CASIGTGLYEQYF. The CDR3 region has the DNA TGTGCCAGCATTGGGACAGGTCTGTACGAGCAGTACTTC.